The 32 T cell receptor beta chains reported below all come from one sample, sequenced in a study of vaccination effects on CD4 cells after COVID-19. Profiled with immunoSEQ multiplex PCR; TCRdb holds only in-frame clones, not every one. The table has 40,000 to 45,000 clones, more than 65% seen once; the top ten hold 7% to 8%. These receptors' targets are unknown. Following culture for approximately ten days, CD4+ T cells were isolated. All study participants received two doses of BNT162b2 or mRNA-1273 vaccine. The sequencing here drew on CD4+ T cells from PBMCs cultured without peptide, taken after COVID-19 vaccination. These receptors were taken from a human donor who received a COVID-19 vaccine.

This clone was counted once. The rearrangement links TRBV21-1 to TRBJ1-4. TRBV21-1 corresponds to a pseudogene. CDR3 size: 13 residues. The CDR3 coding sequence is TGTGCCAGCACAGCCCCAGAAGAAGAAAAACTGTTTTTT. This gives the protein CASTAPEEEKLFF.

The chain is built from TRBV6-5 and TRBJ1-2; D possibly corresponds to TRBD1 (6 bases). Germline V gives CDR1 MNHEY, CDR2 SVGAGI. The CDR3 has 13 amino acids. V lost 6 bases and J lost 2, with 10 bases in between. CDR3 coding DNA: TGTGCCAGCAGGATGGACAGCAACTATGGCTACACCTTC. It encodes CASRMDSNYGYTF.

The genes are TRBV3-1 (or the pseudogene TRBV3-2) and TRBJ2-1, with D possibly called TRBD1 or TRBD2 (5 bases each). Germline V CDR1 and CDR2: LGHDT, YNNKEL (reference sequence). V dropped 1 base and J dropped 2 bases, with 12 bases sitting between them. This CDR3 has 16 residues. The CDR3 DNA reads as TGTGCCAGCAGCCAAGGGCTCGTGGGGGCCTACAATGAGCAGTTCTTC. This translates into CASSQGLVGAYNEQFF.

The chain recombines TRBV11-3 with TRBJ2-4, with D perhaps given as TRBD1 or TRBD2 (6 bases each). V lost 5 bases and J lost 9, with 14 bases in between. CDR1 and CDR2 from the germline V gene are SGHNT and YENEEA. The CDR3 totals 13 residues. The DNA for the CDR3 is TGTGCCAGCAGCCCGGAGGGGGGTGGCATTCAGTACTTC. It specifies CASSPEGGGIQYF. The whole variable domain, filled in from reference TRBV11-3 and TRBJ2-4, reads EAGVVQSPRYKIIEKKQPVAFWCNPISGHNTLYWYLQNLGQGPELLIRYENEEAVDDSQLPKDRFSAERLKGVDSTLKIQPAELGDSAVYLCASSPEGGGIQYFGAGTRLSVL.

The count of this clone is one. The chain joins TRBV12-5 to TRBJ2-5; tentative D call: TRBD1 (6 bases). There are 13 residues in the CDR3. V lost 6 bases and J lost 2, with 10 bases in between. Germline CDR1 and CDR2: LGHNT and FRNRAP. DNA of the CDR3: TGTGCTAGTGGGCGACAGGCGCAAGAGACCCAGTACTTC. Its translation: CASGRQAQETQYF.

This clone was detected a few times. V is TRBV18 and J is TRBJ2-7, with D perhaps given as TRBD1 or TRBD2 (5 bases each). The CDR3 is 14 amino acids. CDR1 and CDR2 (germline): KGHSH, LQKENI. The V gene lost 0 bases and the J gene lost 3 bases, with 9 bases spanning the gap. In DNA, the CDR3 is TGTGCCAGCTCACCACCGGGGGTGAACTACGAGCAGTACTTC. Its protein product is CASSPPGVNYEQYF.

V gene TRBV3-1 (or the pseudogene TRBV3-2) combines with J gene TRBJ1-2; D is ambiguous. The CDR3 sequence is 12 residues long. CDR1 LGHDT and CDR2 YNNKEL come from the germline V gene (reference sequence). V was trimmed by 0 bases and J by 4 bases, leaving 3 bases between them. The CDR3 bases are TGTGCCAGCAGCCAAGATCGCTATGGCTACACCTTC. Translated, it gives CASSQDRYGYTF.

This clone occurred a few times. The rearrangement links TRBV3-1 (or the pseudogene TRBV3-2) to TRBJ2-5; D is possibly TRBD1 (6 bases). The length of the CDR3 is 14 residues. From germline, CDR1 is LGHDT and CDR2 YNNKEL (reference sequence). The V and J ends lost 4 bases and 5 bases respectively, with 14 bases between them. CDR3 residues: CASSPFGQGETQYF. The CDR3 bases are TGTGCCAGCAGCCCCTTTGGGCAGGGGGAGACCCAGTACTTC.

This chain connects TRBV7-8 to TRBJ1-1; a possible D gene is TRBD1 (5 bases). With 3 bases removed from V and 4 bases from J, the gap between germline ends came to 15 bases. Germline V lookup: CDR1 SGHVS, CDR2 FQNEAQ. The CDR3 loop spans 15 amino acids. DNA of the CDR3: TGTGCCAGCAGCTTGACGGGACCGATGATCACTGAAGCTTTCTTT. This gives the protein CASSLTGPMITEAFF.

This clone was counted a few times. CDR3 loop: CASSPGYGYTF. Here the CDR3 DNA reads TGTGCCAGCAGCCCTGGATATGGCTACACCTTC. This chain uses TRBV7-9 with TRBJ1-2; D is unresolved. Germline loops: CDR1 SEHNR, CDR2 FQNEAQ (reference sequence). Trimming stripped 5 bases from V and 5 bases from J, with 6 bases between. The CDR3 loop spans 11 amino acids. Full variable domain (outside the CDR3, taken from reference TRBV7-9 and TRBJ1-2): DTGVSQNPRHKITKRGQNVTFRCDPISEHNRLYWYRQTLGQGPEFLTYFQNEAQLEKSRLLSDRFSAERPKGSFSTLEIQRTEQGDSAMYLCASSPGYGYTFGSGTRLTVV.

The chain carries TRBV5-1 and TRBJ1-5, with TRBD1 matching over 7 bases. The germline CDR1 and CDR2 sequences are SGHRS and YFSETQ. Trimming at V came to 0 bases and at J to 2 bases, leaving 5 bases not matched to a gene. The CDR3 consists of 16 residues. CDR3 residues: CASSLGTGSGNQPQHF. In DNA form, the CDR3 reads TGCGCCAGCAGCTTGGGGACAGGTTCTGGCAATCAGCCCCAGCATTTT.

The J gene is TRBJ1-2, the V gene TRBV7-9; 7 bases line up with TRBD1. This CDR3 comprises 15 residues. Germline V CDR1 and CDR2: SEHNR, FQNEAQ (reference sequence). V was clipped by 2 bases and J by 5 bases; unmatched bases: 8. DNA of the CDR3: TGTGCCAGCAGCTTAAAGACAGGGAGGAAGTATGGCTACACCTTC. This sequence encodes CASSLKTGRKYGYTF.

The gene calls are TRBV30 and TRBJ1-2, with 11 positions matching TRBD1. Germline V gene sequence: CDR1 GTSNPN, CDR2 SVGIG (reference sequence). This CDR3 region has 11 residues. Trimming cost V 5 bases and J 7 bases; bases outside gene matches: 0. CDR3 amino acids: CAWGTGGGYTF. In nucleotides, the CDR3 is TGTGCCTGGGGGACAGGGGGTGGCTACACCTTC. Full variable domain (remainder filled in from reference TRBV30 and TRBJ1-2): SQTIHQWPATLVQPVGSPLSLECTVEGTSNPNLYWYRQAAGRGLQLLFYSVGIGQISSEVPQNLSASRPQDRQFILSSKKLLLSDSGFYLCAWGTGGGYTFGSGTRLTVV.

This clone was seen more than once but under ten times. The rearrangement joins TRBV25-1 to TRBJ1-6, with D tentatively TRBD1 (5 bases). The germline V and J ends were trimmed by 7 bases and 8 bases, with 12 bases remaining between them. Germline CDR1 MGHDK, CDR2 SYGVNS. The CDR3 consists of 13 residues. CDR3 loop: CASKRGLYSPLHF. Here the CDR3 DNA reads TGTGCCAGCAAAAGGGGCCTTTATTCACCCCTCCACTTT.

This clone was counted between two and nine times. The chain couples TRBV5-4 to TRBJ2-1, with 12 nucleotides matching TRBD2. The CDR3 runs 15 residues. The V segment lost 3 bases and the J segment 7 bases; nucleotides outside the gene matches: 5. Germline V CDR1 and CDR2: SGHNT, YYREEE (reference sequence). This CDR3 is CASSSALAGGNEQFF. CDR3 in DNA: TGTGCCAGCAGCTCAGCACTAGCGGGGGGTAATGAGCAGTTCTTC.

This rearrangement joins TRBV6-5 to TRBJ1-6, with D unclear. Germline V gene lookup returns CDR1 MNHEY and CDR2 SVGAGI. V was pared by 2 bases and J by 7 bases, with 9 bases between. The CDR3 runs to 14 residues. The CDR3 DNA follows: TGTGCCAGCAGTTACGTCGAGGGAAATTCACCCCTCCACTTT. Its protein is CASSYVEGNSPLHF.

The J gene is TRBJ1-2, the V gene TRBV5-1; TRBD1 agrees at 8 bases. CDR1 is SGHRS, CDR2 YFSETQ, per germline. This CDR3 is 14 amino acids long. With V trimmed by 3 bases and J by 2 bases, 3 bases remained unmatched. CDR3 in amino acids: CASSYGQGNYGYTF. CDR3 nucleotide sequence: TGCGCCAGCAGCTATGGACAGGGAAACTATGGCTACACCTTC.

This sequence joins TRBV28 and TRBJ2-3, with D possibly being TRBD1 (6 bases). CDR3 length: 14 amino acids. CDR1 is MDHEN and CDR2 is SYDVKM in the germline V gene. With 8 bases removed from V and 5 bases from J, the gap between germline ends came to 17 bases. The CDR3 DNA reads TGTGCCAGCGGGCTGGGGGTAGGGGGAGATACGCAGTATTTT. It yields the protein CASGLGVGGDTQYF.

The CDR3 nucleotides are TGTGCCAGCAGTGGGTGGACTCTAGGATCTCCCGGGGAGCTGTTTTTT. Residues: CASSGWTLGSPGELFF. The chain combines TRBV6-1 with TRBJ2-2; D perhaps matches TRBD2 (5 bases). This CDR3 has 16 residues. V shed 4 bases and J shed 6 bases, with 18 bases lying between them. Germline CDR1 and CDR2: MNHNS and SASEGT.

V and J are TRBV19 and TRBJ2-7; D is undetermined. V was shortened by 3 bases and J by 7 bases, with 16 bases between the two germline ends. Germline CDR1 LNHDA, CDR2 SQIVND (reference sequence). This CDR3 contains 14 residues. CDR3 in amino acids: CASSMSLEPEEQYF. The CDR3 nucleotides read TGTGCCAGTAGTATGAGCTTAGAGCCTGAGGAGCAGTACTTC. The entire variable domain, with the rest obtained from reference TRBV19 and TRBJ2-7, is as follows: DGGITQSPKYLFRKEGQNVTLSCEQNLNHDAMYWYRQDPGQGLRLIYYSQIVNDFQKGDIAEGYSVSREKKESFPLTVTSAQKNPTAFYLCASSMSLEPEEQYFGPGTRLTVT.

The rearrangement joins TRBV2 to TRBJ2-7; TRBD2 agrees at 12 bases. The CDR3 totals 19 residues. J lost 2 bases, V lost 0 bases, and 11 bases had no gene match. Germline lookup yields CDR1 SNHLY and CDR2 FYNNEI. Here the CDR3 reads CASSEALLATSGGTYEQYF. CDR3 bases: TGTGCCAGCAGTGAAGCGCTGCTAGCTACTAGCGGGGGGACCTACGAGCAGTACTTC. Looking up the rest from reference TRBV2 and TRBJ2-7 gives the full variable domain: EPEVTQTPSHQVTQMGQEVILRCVPISNHLYFYWYRQILGQKVEFLVSFYNNEISEKSEIFDDQFSVERPDGSNFTLKIRSTKLEDSAMYFCASSEALLATSGGTYEQYFGPGTRLTVT.

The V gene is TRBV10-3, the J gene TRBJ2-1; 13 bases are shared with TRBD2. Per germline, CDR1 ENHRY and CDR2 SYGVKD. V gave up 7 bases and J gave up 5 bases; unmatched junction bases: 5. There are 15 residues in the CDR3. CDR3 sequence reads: CAITGTSGGDNEQFF. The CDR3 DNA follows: TGTGCCATCACTGGAACTAGCGGGGGGGACAATGAGCAGTTCTTC.

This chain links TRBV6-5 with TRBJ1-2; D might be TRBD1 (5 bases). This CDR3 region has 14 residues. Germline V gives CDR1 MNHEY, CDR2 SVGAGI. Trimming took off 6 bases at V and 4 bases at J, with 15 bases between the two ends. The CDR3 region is CASRPIRVAYGYTF. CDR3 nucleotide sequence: TGTGCCAGCAGGCCAATCAGGGTGGCCTATGGCTACACCTTC.

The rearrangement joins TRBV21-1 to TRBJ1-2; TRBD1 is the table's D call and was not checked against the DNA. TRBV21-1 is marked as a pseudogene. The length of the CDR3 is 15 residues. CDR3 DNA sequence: TGTGCCAGCAGCATCGGGACACCCAATAACTATGGCTACACCTTC. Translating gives CASSIGTPNNYGYTF.

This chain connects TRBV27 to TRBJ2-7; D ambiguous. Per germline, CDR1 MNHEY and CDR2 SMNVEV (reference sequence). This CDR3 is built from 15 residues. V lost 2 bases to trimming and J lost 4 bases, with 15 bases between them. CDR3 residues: CASSLTATYGYEQYF. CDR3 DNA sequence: TGTGCCAGCAGTTTAACGGCAACCTACGGGTACGAGCAGTACTTC.

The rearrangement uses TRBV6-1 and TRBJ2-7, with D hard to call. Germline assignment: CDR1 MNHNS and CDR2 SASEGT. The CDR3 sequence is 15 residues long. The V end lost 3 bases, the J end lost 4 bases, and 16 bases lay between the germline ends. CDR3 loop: CASSDITGVGYEQYF. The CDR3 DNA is TGTGCCAGCAGTGACATTACGGGCGTTGGGTACGAGCAGTACTTC.

CDR3 protein: CASSFGQSQGYTF. CDR3 DNA sequence: TGTGCCAGCAGCTTCGGACAGTCTCAGGGCTACACCTTC. The chain joins TRBV7-9 to TRBJ1-2; maybe TRBD1 (6 bases). CDR1 is SEHNR, CDR2 FQNEAQ, per germline (reference sequence). This CDR3 has 13 residues. The V and J ends lost 3 bases and 8 bases respectively, with 13 bases between them.

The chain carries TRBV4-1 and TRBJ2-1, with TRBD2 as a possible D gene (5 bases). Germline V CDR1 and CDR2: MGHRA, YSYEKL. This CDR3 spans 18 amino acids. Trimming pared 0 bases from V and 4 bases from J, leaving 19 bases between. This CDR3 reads CASSQDQDLTRGYNEQFF. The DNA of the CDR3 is TGCGCCAGCAGCCAAGATCAAGATTTGACTCGGGGTTACAATGAGCAGTTCTTC.

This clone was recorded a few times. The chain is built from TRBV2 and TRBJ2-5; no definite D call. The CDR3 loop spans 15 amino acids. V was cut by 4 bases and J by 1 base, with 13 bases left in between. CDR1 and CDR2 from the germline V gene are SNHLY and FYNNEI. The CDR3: CASSADLGRQETQYF. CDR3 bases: TGTGCCAGCAGTGCAGATTTGGGTCGCCAAGAGACCCAGTACTTC.

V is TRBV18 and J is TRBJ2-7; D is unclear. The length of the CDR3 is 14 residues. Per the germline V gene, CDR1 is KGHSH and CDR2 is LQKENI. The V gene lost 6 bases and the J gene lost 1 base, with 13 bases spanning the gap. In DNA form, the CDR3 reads TGTGCCAGCTCGCCGACCGGGTCATCCTACGAGCAGTACTTC. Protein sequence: CASSPTGSSYEQYF. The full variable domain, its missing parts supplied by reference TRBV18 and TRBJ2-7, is NAGVMQNPRHLVRRRGQEARLRCSPMKGHSHVYWYRQLPEEGLKFMVYLQKENIIDESGMPKERFSAEFPKEGPSILRIQQVVRGDSAAYFCASSPTGSSYEQYFGPGTRLTVT.

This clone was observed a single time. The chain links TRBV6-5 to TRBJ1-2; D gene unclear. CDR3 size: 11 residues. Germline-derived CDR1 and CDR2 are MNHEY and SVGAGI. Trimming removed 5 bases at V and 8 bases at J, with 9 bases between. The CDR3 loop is CASSLVGGYTF. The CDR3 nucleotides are TGTGCCAGCAGTCTGGTGGGCGGCTACACCTTC.

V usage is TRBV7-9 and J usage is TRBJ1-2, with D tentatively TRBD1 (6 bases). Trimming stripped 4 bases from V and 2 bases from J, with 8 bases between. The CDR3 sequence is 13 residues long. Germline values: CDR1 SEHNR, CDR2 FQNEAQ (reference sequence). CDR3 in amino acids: CASSYGQNYGYTF. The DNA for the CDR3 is TGTGCCAGCAGCTACGGACAGAACTATGGCTACACCTTC.